This T cell receptor (beta chain) appears in the sequencing data of a study of blood T cells in healthy people across ages. General observations from the study: There were more naive CD4+ cells and higher diversity in long-lived donors than in aged donors.

Of note for this clonotype: Its antigen remains unknown.

Trimming took 0 bases from V and 5 from J; bases not matched to a gene: 6. This CDR3 spans 16 amino acids. Germline CDR1 and CDR2: MNHEY and SVGEGT. Then a second PCR, running about 7 to 11 cycles, was carried out with a sample-barcoded 5' primer and a J-beta primer mix. One entry per CDR3 protein, called by TCRdb with MiXCR from the 5' RACE reads. There are roughly 830,000 distinct CDR3 sequences in the sample; around 68% occur only once, and around 30% lies in the top ten. Sequencing was performed on blood. The clonotype was recovered from a man aged 25-40 years in good health. The J gene is TRBJ1-2, the V gene TRBV6-2 or TRBV6-3, with 10 bases identical to TRBD1. In DNA, the CDR3 is TGTGCCAGCAGTTACTCGAGGGACAGGGGATTTTATGGCTACACCTTC. This gives the protein CASSYSRDRGFYGYTF.